This T cell receptor beta chain emerged from a study of PD-L1 blockade in urothelial cancer. Whole-study context: Beginning in about 2014, patients received atezolizumab, given as 1,200 mg intravenously every 3 weeks. Blood drawn 3 weeks (second dose) and 6 weeks after treatment start was analyzed. A median blood sample held approximately 150,000 T cells and approximately 80,000 unique TCRs.

The CDR3 loop spans 13 amino acids. Germline V gives CDR1 SQVTM, CDR2 ANQGSEA. Trimming at V came to 7 bases and at J to 0 bases, leaving 6 bases not matched to a gene. Generated by immunoSEQ multiplex PCR, the TCRdb table keeps only in-frame clones and is missing some. Counted here are tens of thousands of clones, less than 85% occurring once; the ten biggest clones make up 1.6%. Time point reported: peripheral blood 6 weeks after treatment start. This TCR was recovered from a man aged 70 or older with urothelial cancer. The sample was PBMCs, taken around atezolizumab (anti-PD-L1) treatment. This chain joins TRBV29-1 and TRBJ2-7; 7 positions match TRBD1. This chain's CDR3 is CSARTGSSYEQYF. The CDR3 DNA sequence: TGCAGCGCTAGGACAGGCAGCTCCTACGAGCAGTACTTC.